A single sample gave rise to the 20 T cell receptor beta chains below, sequenced in a study of CD4 T cells in relation to SARS-CoV-2 and coronaviruses. Assay used: immunoSEQ multiplex PCR; TCRdb lists only in-frame clones, some missing. The sample lists around 25,000 clones, around 73% occurring once. Unexposed donor CD4+ T cells date from about 2011-2019, before the COVID-19 pandemic. The cells were cultured for about ten days before CD4+ T cells were isolated. Which antigens these TCRs recognize remains unknown. What was sequenced was CD4+ T cells from PBMCs, cultured in vitro. Receptors originate from a human donor in good health.

This chain's CDR3 is CASSPRGPPEGEAFF. The CDR3 nucleotides are TGTGCCAGCTCACCACGTGGCCCTCCGGAAGGTGAAGCTTTCTTT. The chain recombines TRBV18 with TRBJ1-1; D unresolved. Germline CDR1 is KGHSH and CDR2 is LQKENI. V was clipped by 1 base and J by 7 bases, with 16 bases between them. The CDR3 contains 15 residues. Based on the CDR3 plus reference TRBV18 and TRBJ1-1, the full variable domain is NAGVMQNPRHLVRRRGQEARLRCSPMKGHSHVYWYRQLPEEGLKFMVYLQKENIIDESGMPKERFSAEFPKEGPSILRIQQVVRGDSAAYFCASSPRGPPEGEAFFGQGTRLTVV.

The chain recombines TRBV5-5 with TRBJ2-7, with D possibly matching TRBD1 (6 bases). The V end lost 8 bases, the J end lost 3 bases, and 12 bases lay between the germline ends. This CDR3 is built from 12 residues. CDR1 and CDR2 (germline): SGHKS, YYEKEE (reference sequence). CDR3 sequence (DNA): TGTGCCAGTGGACAGAACAACTACGAGCAGTACTTC. Its translation is CASGQNNYEQYF.

The genes are TRBV6-5 and TRBJ1-4; D unresolved. This CDR3 contains 14 residues. Trimming cost V 2 bases and J 7 bases, with 11 bases left between them. Germline CDR1 reads MNHEY; CDR2 reads SVGAGI. The CDR3 here is CASSYVPGSEKLFF. For the CDR3, the DNA is TGTGCCAGCAGTTACGTTCCGGGGTCTGAAAAACTGTTTTTT.

V usage is TRBV9 and J usage is TRBJ2-1; weak D call: TRBD1 (5 bases). Per germline, CDR1 SGDLS and CDR2 YYNGEE. V was cut by 0 bases and J by 4 bases, with 5 bases left in between. This CDR3 is 13 amino acids long. The CDR3 loop reads CASSVGQYNEQFF. The CDR3 region has the DNA TGTGCCAGCAGCGTAGGACAGTACAATGAGCAGTTCTTC.

CDR3 loop: CASSTMDSRTEAFF. CDR3 nucleotides: TGTGCCAGTAGTACGATGGACAGTAGAACTGAAGCTTTCTTT. This rearrangement joins TRBV19 to TRBJ1-1; D is possibly TRBD1 (6 bases). The V end was cut by 4 bases, the J end by 5 bases, with 14 bases between. The germline CDR1 and CDR2 sequences are LNHDA and SQIVND (reference sequence). The CDR3 has 14 residues.

The rearrangement links TRBV27 to TRBJ1-4; D remains ambiguous. V lost 3 bases, J lost 2 bases, and 7 bases lay in between. From germline, CDR1 is MNHEY and CDR2 SMNVEV (reference sequence). This CDR3 has 14 amino acids. CDR3 protein: CASSFGGTNEKLFF. The CDR3 nucleotides read TGTGCCAGCAGTTTTGGAGGGACTAATGAAAAACTGTTTTTT.

CDR3 sequence (DNA): TGTGCAAGTCGCTCCTTCAACGGGACAGATCTTCACGAGCAGTACTTC. Translation: CASRSFNGTDLHEQYF. The V gene is TRBV12-2, the J gene TRBJ2-7; the tabulated D call, TRBD1, remains unverified against the DNA. TRBV12-2 is given as a pseudogene. The CDR3 runs to 16 residues.

The chain combines TRBV18 with TRBJ2-5; D might be TRBD2 (5 bases). V was shortened by 0 bases and J by 5 bases, with 13 bases between the two germline ends. Germline assignment: CDR1 KGHSH and CDR2 LQKENI. The CDR3 runs to 15 residues. CDR3 nucleotide sequence: TGTGCCAGCTCACCACCGTCTAGCCGAGGCGAGACCCAGTACTTC. Translation: CASSPPSSRGETQYF.

The chain couples TRBV13 to TRBJ1-6; D is uncertain. V was trimmed by 0 bases and J by 9 bases, leaving 3 bases between them. The CDR3 is 12 residues long. In germline, CDR1 is PRHDT, CDR2 FYEKMQ (reference sequence). The CDR3 reads CASSLGPSPLHF. The CDR3 bases are TGTGCCAGCAGCTTAGGGCCTTCACCCCTCCACTTT.

In its sample, this clone was seen a few times. V and J are TRBV11-2 and TRBJ2-7; TRBD1 matches 12 bases. J gave up 1 base and V 6 bases, and 10 bases lay outside the gene matches. The germline CDR1 and CDR2 sequences are SGHAT and FQNNGV. The CDR3 spans 17 residues. The CDR3 here is CASRFPGQGAYSYEQYF. The DNA for the CDR3 is TGTGCCAGCAGATTTCCGGGACAGGGGGCTTATTCCTACGAGCAGTACTTC.

The chain uses TRBV25-1 and TRBJ2-6; the D gene is possibly TRBD2 (5 bases). Trimming pared 5 bases from V and 0 bases from J, leaving 14 bases between. CDR3 size: 17 residues. The germline V gene has CDR1 MGHDK and CDR2 SYGVNS. The DNA for the CDR3 is TGTGCCAGCAGTAGTGGAGGCCCTAGCTCTGGGGCCAACGTCCTGACTTTC. This encodes CASSSGGPSSGANVLTF.

This clone was picked up a small number of times. The chain is built from TRBV7-2 and TRBJ2-3; D may be TRBD1 (5 bases). V was cut by 5 bases and J by 4 bases, with 19 bases left in between. Germline CDR1 is SGHTA and CDR2 is FQGNSA. This CDR3 has 16 residues. In DNA form, the CDR3 reads TGTGCCAGCAGCCCTCCAGGGTTAGGGATCCCAGATACGCAGTATTTT. Protein sequence: CASSPPGLGIPDTQYF.

The table lists this clone with a few counts. The V call is TRBV2, the J call TRBJ1-5; no clear D. The V gene lost 3 bases and the J gene lost 8 bases, with 8 bases spanning the gap. The CDR3 loop spans 12 amino acids. The germline V gene encodes CDR1 SNHLY and CDR2 FYNNEI. CDR3 protein: CASSDAGKPQHF. The CDR3 coding sequence is TGTGCCAGCAGTGACGCGGGTAAGCCCCAGCATTTT.

This clone has more than one count but fewer than ten. The rearrangement links TRBV19 to TRBJ2-1; 8 nucleotides agree with TRBD1. The CDR3 loop spans 17 amino acids. Germline CDR1 reads LNHDA; CDR2 reads SQIVND (reference sequence). V was clipped by 7 bases and J by 7 bases; unmatched bases: 18. The CDR3 bases are TGTGCCAGTATATACAAAACCCAGGGGGCGCAGGCGAATGAGCAGTTCTTC. This encodes CASIYKTQGAQANEQFF.

This rearrangement joins TRBV9 to TRBJ2-6; D possibly matches TRBD1 or TRBD2 (7 bases each). V was shortened by 1 base and J by 0 bases, with 14 bases between the two germline ends. Germline-derived CDR1 and CDR2 are SGDLS and YYNGEE. The CDR3 sequence is 18 residues long. The CDR3 bases are TGTGCCAGCAGCGTAAGGGCAGGGGGGGCCTCTGGGGCCAACGTCCTGACTTTC. It is translated as CASSVRAGGASGANVLTF.

The sample holds a few counts of this clone. The genes are TRBV24-1 and TRBJ1-5, with 7 bases identical to TRBD1. The trim removed 4 bases at V and 0 bases at J, leaving 8 bases unmatched. CDR1 is KGHDR, CDR2 SFDVKD, per germline. CDR3 length: 17 amino acids. Written as DNA, the CDR3 is TGTGCCACCAGTGACGTAAGCCCAGGGGGTAGCAATCAGCCCCAGCATTTT. Translated, it gives CATSDVSPGGSNQPQHF.

This chain uses TRBV7-2 with TRBJ2-7, with TRBD1 as a possible D gene (6 bases). The germline V gene encodes CDR1 SGHTA and CDR2 FQGNSA. Between the trimmed V and J ends, which lost 3 bases and 3 bases, there was a span of 12 bases. The CDR3 has 14 residues. In DNA, the CDR3 is TGTGCCAGCAGCTTTTCGACAGGACACTACGAGCAGTACTTC. As protein: CASSFSTGHYEQYF.

V is TRBV19 and J is TRBJ2-6; TRBD2 is a possible D gene (7 bases). V was trimmed by 6 bases and J by 3 bases, leaving 24 bases between them. Germline CDR1 reads LNHDA; CDR2 reads SQIVND (reference sequence). This CDR3 spans 19 amino acids. CDR3 nucleotide sequence: TGTGCCAGTAGATCCTATCGGCTGGGGGAGGGGGATGGGGCCAACGTCCTGACTTTC. It yields the protein CASRSYRLGEGDGANVLTF. Combining the CDR3 with reference TRBV19 and TRBJ2-6 gives the whole variable domain DGGITQSPKYLFRKEGQNVTLSCEQNLNHDAMYWYRQDPGQGLRLIYYSQIVNDFQKGDIAEGYSVSREKKESFPLTVTSAQKNPTAFYLCASRSYRLGEGDGANVLTFGAGSRLTVL.

The chain couples TRBV2 to TRBJ2-7; D is ambiguous. There are 14 residues in the CDR3. CDR1 SNHLY and CDR2 FYNNEI come from the germline V gene. V lost 4 bases, J lost 0 bases, and 10 bases lay in between. CDR3 bases: TGTGCCAGCAGTGGGGCAGAAAGCTCCTACGAGCAGTACTTC. This sequence encodes CASSGAESSYEQYF. Full variable domain (rest looked up from reference TRBV2 and TRBJ2-7): EPEVTQTPSHQVTQMGQEVILRCVPISNHLYFYWYRQILGQKVEFLVSFYNNEISEKSEIFDDQFSVERPDGSNFTLKIRSTKLEDSAMYFCASSGAESSYEQYFGPGTRLTVT.

This clone was detected a few times. J is TRBJ1-1 and V is TRBV19; D gene unclear. Trimming left V 6 bases short and J 2 bases short, with 10 bases between. Germline-derived CDR1 and CDR2 are LNHDA and SQIVND (reference sequence). The length of the CDR3 is 13 residues. The CDR3 coding sequence is TGTGCCAGTAGCCACACAGACAACACTGAAGCTTTCTTT. Its protein product is CASSHTDNTEAFF.